This TCR beta chain was sequenced in a study of post-analysis software for immune sequencing data. The study's findings and limits: Normalized Chao1 diversity was significantly lower in multiple sclerosis patients than in controls. A few TRBV segments appeared more often in patients than in controls, and TRBV5-6, TRBV5-1 and TRBV20-1 were among these.

This clonotype has a count of ten or more. Its antigen is still unknown. CDR1 is DFQATT and CDR2 is SNEGSKA in the germline V gene (reference sequence). V lost 2 bases, J lost 8 bases, and 13 bases lay in between. The CDR3 is made up of 13 amino acids. Unique molecular identifiers were built into the TCR beta cDNA libraries. TCRdb processed the PCR reads anew with MiXCR; each CDR3 protein has one entry. The sample records over 150,000 distinct CDR3 sequences, 25% to 35% being singletons. This chain connects TRBV20-1 to TRBJ2-1, with D unclear. The receptor's source is a girl aged 5 to 17 with multiple sclerosis. Sequenced: blood. Here the CDR3 reads CSARYLRPHEQFF. CDR3 bases: TGCAGTGCTAGATACCTCCGCCCCCATGAGCAGTTCTTC.